The source of this T cell receptor beta chain is a study of blood T cell repertoires in COVID-19. In the original workflow: Researchers report that nucleated cell counts were estimated from reference gene primer amplification. The protocol was immunoSEQ multiplex PCR, while the TCRdb copy is restricted to in-frame clones and leaves out a portion. V and J calls and clone size are given by that table; D and trimming were obtained from the DNA. The sample yields about 240,000 clones, 75% to 90% seen once. The CDR3 has 11 residues. Trimming took off 3 bases at V and 5 bases at J, with 5 bases between the two ends. Germline lookup yields CDR1 SGHVS and CDR2 FQNEAQ.

The sequence derives from a man between 35 and 55 years old who had recovered from COVID-19. Sequencing used PBMCs or T cells enriched from blood (not recorded which). V usage is TRBV7-8 and J usage is TRBJ2-7, with D unclear. The CDR3: CASSFLDEQYF. CDR3 nucleotide sequence: TGTGCCAGCAGCTTCCTCGACGAGCAGTACTTC. The full variable domain, completed using reference TRBV7-8 and TRBJ2-7, is GAGVSQSPRYKVAKRGQDVALRCDPISGHVSLFWYQQALGQGPEFLTYFQNEAQLDKSGLPSDRFFAERPEGSVSTLKIQRTQQEDSAVYLCASSFLDEQYFGPGTRLTVT.